This T cell receptor (beta chain) is drawn from a study of siplizumab effects on memory and regulatory T cells. The repertoire was sequenced with immunoSEQ multiplex PCR; TCRdb's copy has only in-frame clones and lacks some. The data hold roughly 82,000 clones, with roughly 87% observed a single time. This CDR3 is 13 amino acids long. The germline V gene encodes CDR1 MGHRA and CDR2 YSYEKL. Trimming took 0 bases from V and 7 from J; bases not matched to a gene: 2. The sequenced sample consisted of Tregs sorted from blood. This clonotype originated in a human donor in good health. This chain connects TRBV4-1 to TRBJ2-5; 7 bases are a match to TRBD2. CDR3 loop: CASSQERGMTQYF. The CDR3 DNA reads as TGCGCCAGCAGCCAAGAGCGGGGGATGACCCAGTACTTC.